A single T cell receptor (beta chain) is shown here with its context. Its matching antigen is unknown. Germline CDR1 and CDR2: MNHEY and SVGAGI. This CDR3 spans 14 amino acids. Trimming stripped 10 bases from V and 6 bases from J, with 20 bases between. The sample belongs to a study of cytomegalovirus exposure and HLA in healthy donors. Notes on the study in general: Data from an earlier analysis indicated that most TCR beta V segments were productive either about 87% or about 30% of the time. Clonal expansion, a later analysis showed, was greater in HLA-associated TCR beta chains than in equally common others. The authors later linked a missense DCLRE1C variant to TCR beta V- and J-gene trimming.

Both 60 Vbeta primers and 13 Jbeta primers went into the PCR. In the original workflow: In a later analysis, the count reached 75 million to 90 million unique TCR beta chains, with 10 million to 14 million shared. The repertoire was sequenced with immunoSEQ multiplex PCR; TCRdb's copy has only in-frame clones and lacks some. The V and J calls and clone size are taken from that table; D and trimming were inferred from the DNA. The table includes under 200,000 clones, around 80% detected once. This receptor was taken from a female donor in good health and CMV-seronegative. The chain recombines TRBV6-5 with TRBJ2-3, with TRBD2 as a possible D gene (5 bases). The sample was PBMCs. CDR3 sequence reads: CATTRASRGDTQYF. CDR3 DNA sequence: TGTGCCACTACGAGGGCTAGCCGTGGCGATACGCAGTATTTT.